The source of this T cell receptor (beta chain) is a study of cytomegalovirus exposure and HLA in healthy donors. As for the study in general: There were roughly 80 million unique TCRs (from HLA-typed donors) in an early data release.

The V gene's germline CDR1 is SGHDT and CDR2 YYEEEE. The CDR3 runs 14 residues. Trimming took 4 bases from V and 4 from J, leaving 14 bases between them. A multiplex PCR was run with 60 Vbeta primers and 13 Jbeta primers. Data came from immunoSEQ multiplex PCR; TCRdb stores just in-frame clones and leaves some out. The sample carries roughly 100,000 clones, 75% to 85% recorded once. Though nominally healthy at sampling, donors likely had unrecorded immune exposures. Regarding the study as a whole: The authors enumerated 180 or so TCR beta chains as linked to cytomegalovirus. The study dropped some indistinguishable V segments, TRBV6-2 and TRBV6-3 among them.

Comments on this clone: What it binds is unknown.

Sequencing input: PBMCs. The receptor was derived from a male donor in good health and CMV-seropositive. The chain carries TRBV5-6 and TRBJ1-1; D is perhaps TRBD1 (5 bases). The CDR3 DNA is TGTGCCAGCAGCGCATGGGGGGGGGTCACTGAAGCTTTCTTT. Translated: CASSAWGGVTEAFF.